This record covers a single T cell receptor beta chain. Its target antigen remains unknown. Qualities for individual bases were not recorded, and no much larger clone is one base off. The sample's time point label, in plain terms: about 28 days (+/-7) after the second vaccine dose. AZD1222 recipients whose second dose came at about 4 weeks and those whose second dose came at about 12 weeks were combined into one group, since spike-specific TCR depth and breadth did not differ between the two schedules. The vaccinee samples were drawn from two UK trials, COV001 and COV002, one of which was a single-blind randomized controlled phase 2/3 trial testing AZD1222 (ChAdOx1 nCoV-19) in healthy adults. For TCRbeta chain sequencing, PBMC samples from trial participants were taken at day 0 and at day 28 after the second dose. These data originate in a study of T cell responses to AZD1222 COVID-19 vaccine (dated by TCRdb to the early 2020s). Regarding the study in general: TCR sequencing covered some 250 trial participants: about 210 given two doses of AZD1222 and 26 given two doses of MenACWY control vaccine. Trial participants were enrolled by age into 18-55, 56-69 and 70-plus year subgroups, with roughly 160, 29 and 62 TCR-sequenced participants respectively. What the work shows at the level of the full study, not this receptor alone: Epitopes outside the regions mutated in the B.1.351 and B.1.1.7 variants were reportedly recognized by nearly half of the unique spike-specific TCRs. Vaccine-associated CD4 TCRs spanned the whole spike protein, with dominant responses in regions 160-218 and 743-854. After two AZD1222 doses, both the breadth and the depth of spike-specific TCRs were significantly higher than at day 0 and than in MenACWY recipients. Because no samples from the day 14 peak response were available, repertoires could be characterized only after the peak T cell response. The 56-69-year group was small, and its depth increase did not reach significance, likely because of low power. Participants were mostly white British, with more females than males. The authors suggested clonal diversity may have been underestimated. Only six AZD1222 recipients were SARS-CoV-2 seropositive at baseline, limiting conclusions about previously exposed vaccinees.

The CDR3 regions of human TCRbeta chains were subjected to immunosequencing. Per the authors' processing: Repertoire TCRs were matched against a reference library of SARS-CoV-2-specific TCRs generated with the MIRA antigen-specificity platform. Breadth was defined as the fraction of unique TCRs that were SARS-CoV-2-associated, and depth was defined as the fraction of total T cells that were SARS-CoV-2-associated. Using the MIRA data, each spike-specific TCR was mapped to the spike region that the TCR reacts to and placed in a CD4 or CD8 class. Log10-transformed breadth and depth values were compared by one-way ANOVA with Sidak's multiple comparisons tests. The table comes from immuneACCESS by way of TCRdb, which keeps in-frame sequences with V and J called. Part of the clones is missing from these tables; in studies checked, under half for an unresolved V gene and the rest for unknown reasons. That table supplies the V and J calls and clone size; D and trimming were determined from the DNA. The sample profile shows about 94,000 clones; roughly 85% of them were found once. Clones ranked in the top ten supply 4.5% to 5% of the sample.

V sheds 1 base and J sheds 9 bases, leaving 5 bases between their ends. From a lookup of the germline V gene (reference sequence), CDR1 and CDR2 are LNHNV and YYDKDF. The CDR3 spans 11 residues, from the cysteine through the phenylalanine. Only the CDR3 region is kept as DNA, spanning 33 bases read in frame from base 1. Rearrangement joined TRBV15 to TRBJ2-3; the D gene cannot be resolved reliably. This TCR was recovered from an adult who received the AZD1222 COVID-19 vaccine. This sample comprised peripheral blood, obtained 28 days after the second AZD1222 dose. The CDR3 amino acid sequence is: CATSRGVTQYF. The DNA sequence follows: TGTGCCACCAGCAGAGGAGTAACGCAGTATTTT.